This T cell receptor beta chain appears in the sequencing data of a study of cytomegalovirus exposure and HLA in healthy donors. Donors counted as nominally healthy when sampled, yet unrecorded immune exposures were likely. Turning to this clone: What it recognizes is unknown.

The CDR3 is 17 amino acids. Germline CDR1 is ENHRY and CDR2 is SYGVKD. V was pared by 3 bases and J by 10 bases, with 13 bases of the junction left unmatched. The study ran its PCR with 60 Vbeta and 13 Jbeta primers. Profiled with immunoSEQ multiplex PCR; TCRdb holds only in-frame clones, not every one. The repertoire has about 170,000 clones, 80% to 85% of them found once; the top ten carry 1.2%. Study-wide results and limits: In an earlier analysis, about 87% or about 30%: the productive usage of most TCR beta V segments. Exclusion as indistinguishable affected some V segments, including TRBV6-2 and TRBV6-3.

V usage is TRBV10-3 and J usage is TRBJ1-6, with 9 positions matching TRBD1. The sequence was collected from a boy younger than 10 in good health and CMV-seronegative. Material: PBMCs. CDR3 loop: CAISDGQGMMGVSPLHF. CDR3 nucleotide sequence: TGTGCCATCAGTGATGGACAGGGGATGATGGGGGTGTCACCCCTCCACTTT.